This T cell receptor beta chain was identified during a study of blood T cell repertoires in COVID-19. The wider study: COVID-19 samples collected from the United States, Italy and Spain covered acute and convalescent phases. Sample material is recorded as cDNA or gDNA derived from T cells, B-cell-depleted T cells, or PBMCs.

V was shortened by 2 bases and J by 6 bases, with 15 bases between the two germline ends. The CDR3 contains 15 residues. Germline V gene data show CDR1 as KGHDR and CDR2 as SFDVKD. In the study's own analysis: Nucleated cell number was recorded as an estimate derived from reference gene primer amplification. Produced via immunoSEQ multiplex PCR; TCRdb's table is partial and in-frame only. The V and J calls and the clone size are those of that table, but D and trimming were determined from the DNA. This table holds approximately 220,000 clones, 80% to 85% found once. The origin of this receptor is a woman aged 55-70 years who had recovered from COVID-19. The chain is built from TRBV24-1 and TRBJ2-5, with D perhaps TRBD2 (7 bases). What was sequenced was peripheral blood. The CDR3 sequence is CATSDSGGVRQTQYF. The CDR3 DNA reads TGTGCCACCAGTGATTCGGGGGGCGTCAGACAGACCCAGTACTTC.